This T cell receptor beta chain appears in the sequencing data of a study of cytomegalovirus exposure and HLA in healthy donors. The method was immunoSEQ multiplex PCR; TCRdb's version includes in-frame clones alone and lacks a portion of them. The profile shows 130,000 to 150,000 clones, 89% of them singletons. Trimming cost V 0 bases and J 5 bases; bases outside gene matches: 9. Germline V lookup: CDR1 SGHVS, CDR2 FQNEAQ. The CDR3 is 16 residues long. The sequenced sample consisted of PBMCs. The chain employs TRBV7-8 and TRBJ1-1; TRBD1 matches at 7 bases. The clonotype originates from a woman under 30 in good health and CMV-seropositive. CDR3: CASSLAVTGTGTEAFF. For the CDR3, the DNA is TGTGCCAGCAGCTTAGCTGTGACAGGGACGGGAACTGAAGCTTTCTTT.